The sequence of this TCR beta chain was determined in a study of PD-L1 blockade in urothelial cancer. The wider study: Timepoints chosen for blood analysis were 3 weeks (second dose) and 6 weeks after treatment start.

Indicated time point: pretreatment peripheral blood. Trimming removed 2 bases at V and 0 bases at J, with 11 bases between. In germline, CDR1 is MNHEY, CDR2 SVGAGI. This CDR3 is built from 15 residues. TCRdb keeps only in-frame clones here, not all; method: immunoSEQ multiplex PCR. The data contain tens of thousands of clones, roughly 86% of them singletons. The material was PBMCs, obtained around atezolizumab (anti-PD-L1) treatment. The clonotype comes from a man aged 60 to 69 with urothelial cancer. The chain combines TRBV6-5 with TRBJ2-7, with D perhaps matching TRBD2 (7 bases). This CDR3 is CASSYGGGVSYEQYF. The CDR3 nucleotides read TGTGCCAGCAGTTACGGGGGGGGCGTCTCCTACGAGCAGTACTTC.